Presented here are 5 T cell receptor beta chains from one specimen sequenced in a study of regulatory T cells in long-lasting Graves disease (dated by TCRdb to the early 2020s). Library preparation used multiplex PCR. The instrument given in TCRdb is Illumina HiSeq 4000. iRepertoire HTBI primers and Arm-PCR amplification of CDR3 regions were used to construct TCR beta libraries. In TCRdb, the public reads were trimmed at Q25 with fastp and aligned with MiXCR, with productive beta chains retained. Here each entry gathers all rows of one CDR3 protein and keeps the most common genes and DNA. Here the sample has under 500,000 distinct CDR3 sequences; more than 20% occur a single time. The ten largest account for 20% to 25% of the sample. This specimen's time point label, interpreted: persistent/refractory GD, antithyroid drugs over 5 years with positive TRAb. For both TCR sequencing and RNA sequencing, RNA was extracted from PBMCs using TRIzol.

The sample here was peripheral blood mononuclear cells (PBMCs), taken when the disease was refractory, from a patient treated with antithyroid drugs. The receptors stem from a female donor with Graves disease.

This chain uses TRBV20-1 with TRBJ2-2; TRBD1 matches at 9 bases. The V and J ends lost 5 bases and 5 bases, in that order; junction bases with no gene match: 6. The CDR3 spans 14 residues. CDR1 is DFQATT, CDR2 SNEGSKA, per germline (reference sequence). The CDR3 region has the DNA TGCAGTGCTGCAACAGGGGGCAGAACCGGGGAGCTGTTTTTT. It yields the protein CSAATGGRTGELFF.

A few counts support this clonotype. The rearrangement joins TRBV7-9 to TRBJ2-5, with D hard to call. Trimming cost V 1 base and J 5 bases, with 14 bases left between them. The CDR3 is made up of 15 amino acids. The germline V gene encodes CDR1 SEHNR and CDR2 FQNEAQ (reference sequence). The CDR3 loop is CASSLVNIIGETQYF. The CDR3 coding sequence is TGTGCCAGCAGCTTAGTAAATATAATTGGTGAGACCCAGTACTTC.

This clonotype was recorded many times. The chain recombines TRBV20-1 with TRBJ2-7; D is unclear. Between the trimmed V and J ends, which lost 3 bases and 3 bases, there was a span of 12 bases. There are 13 residues in the CDR3. CDR1 DFQATT and CDR2 SNEGSKA come from the germline V gene (reference sequence). CDR3 sequence reads: CSARDQVHYEQYF. The CDR3 DNA is TGCAGTGCTAGGGACCAGGTCCACTACGAGCAGTACTTC.

This clonotype was detected ten times or more. The chain links TRBV12-3 or TRBV12-4 to TRBJ1-2; 8 bases align to TRBD1. This CDR3 has 14 residues. The V and J ends lost 3 bases and 3 bases, in that order; junction bases with no gene match: 3. The DNA of the CDR3 is TGTGCCAGCAGTTTTGGGACAGGAGACTATGGCTACACCTTC. This gives the protein CASSFGTGDYGYTF.

This clonotype was recorded at least ten times. The chain employs TRBV7-2 and TRBJ2-7; no reliable D call. This CDR3 is 13 amino acids long. V was cut by 1 base and J by 3 bases, with 7 bases left in between. CDR1 and CDR2 from the germline V gene are SGHTA and FQGNSA. The CDR3 sequence: CASSLGGYYEQYF. The CDR3 DNA is TGTGCCAGCAGCTTAGGCGGATACTACGAGCAGTACTTC.